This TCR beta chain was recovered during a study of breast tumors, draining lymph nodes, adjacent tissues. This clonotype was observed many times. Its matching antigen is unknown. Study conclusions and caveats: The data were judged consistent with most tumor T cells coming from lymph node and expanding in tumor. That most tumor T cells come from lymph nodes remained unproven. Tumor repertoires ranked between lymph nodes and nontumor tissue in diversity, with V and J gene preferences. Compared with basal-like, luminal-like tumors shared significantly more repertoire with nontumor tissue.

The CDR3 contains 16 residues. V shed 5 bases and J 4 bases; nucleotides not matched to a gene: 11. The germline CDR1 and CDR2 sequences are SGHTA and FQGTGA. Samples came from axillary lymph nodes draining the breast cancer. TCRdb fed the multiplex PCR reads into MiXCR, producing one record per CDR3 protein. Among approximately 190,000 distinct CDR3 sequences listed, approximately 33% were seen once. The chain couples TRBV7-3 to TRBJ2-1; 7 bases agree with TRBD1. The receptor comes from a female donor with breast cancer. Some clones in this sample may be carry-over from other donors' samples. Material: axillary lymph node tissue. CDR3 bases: TGTGCCAGCAGCCCAGGGATAGGGGGCGAATACAATGAGCAGTTCTTC. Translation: CASSPGIGGEYNEQFF.